This T cell receptor (beta chain) was captured in a study of CD8+CD57+ T cells in acquired aplastic anemia. The CDR3 has 14 residues. Germline V lookup: CDR1 LGHNA, CDR2 YSLEER. V lost 5 bases, J lost 0 bases, and 9 bases lay in between. TCR beta VDJ combinations and CDR3 sequences were profiled from genomic DNA. TCRdb itself ran the reads through MiXCR, one entry per CDR3 protein. Found here are around 130,000 distinct CDR3 sequences, around 50% of them singletons; the top ten hold about 2.5%. This clonotype was observed at least ten times. The chain uses TRBV4-3 and TRBJ2-3; D unresolved. The receptor was isolated from a human donor in good health, serving as a control. The sequenced material came from sorted CD4+, CD8+, or CD8+CD57+ T cells (not recorded which) from PBMCs. CDR3 region: CASSYKTSTDTQYF. The CDR3 nucleotides are TGCGCCAGCAGCTATAAGACCAGCACAGATACGCAGTATTTT.